The source of this T cell receptor (beta chain) is a study of vaccination and CD4 T cells after COVID-19. CDR3 size: 13 residues. There are a few counts of this clonotype. Its matching antigen is unknown. Sequenced with the Oncomine TCR Beta short-read assay was DNA taken from cultured CD4+ T cells. Genomic DNA was extracted from cultured CD4+ T cells. TCRdb re-analysed the PCR reads in MiXCR, keeping a single row per CDR3 protein. The sample includes about 21,000 distinct CDR3 sequences, around 40% of them seen just once. The treatment here: approximately nine-day PBMC culture with coronavirus spike peptide pools or control peptides (ViraFEST assay). After expanding antigen-specific T cells with peptide pools, ViraFEST sequenced their TCRs. PBMCs were cultured at over 1.5 million per well with around 9.5 IU/ml IL-2 and 8 to 10 ug/ml peptide pools.

The sequence came from a human donor who received a COVID-19 vaccine. The chain couples TRBV21-1 to TRBJ1-2; TRBD1, as called in the table, went unchecked against the DNA. TRBV21-1 is designated a pseudogene. Sequencing was performed on CD4+ T cells from blood, cultured in vitro, taken before SARS-CoV-2 vaccination. The chain's CDR3 is CASSNGQGYGYTF. In DNA, the CDR3 is TGTGCCAGCAGCAATGGACAGGGCTATGGCTACACCTTC.